This T cell receptor beta chain was observed in a study of shared clonotypes between healthy human individuals. Findings of the study overall: Read depth was anticipated to influence clonotype sharing among donors.

The V gene end was trimmed by 5 bases and the J gene end by 5 bases; junction bases not matched to a gene: 5. This CDR3 contains 14 residues. Germline V gene data show CDR1 as MDHEN and CDR2 as SYDVKM. As for this clone: Its antigen is unidentified. Other nucleotide sequences from this sample produce the same CDR3.

Researchers divided each subset's genomic DNA evenly across several immunoSEQ plates. Using immunoSEQ multiplex PCR, the repertoire was profiled, and TCRdb retains in-frame clones only, with some absent. Altogether 1.5 million to 2.5 million clones are present, about 94% being singletons, with the ten largest covering roughly 1.2%. Selected positively for CCR7 and CD45RO-negative, naive CD8 cells excluded terminally differentiated effector memory CD45RA+ cells. Donors comprised healthy HIV-negative adults lacking recent acute infections or vaccinations. The receptor's source is a man between 18 and 35 years old in good health. Sequencing input: naive CD8+ T cells sorted from blood. The chain joins TRBV28 to TRBJ2-7, with TRBD1 matching 11 bases. CDR3 nucleotides: TGTGCCAGCAGTCTAGGACAGGGGGCCCACGAGCAGTACTTC. As protein: CASSLGQGAHEQYF.